This T cell receptor beta chain comes out of a study of beta chain features in type 1 diabetes. Broader study findings: Researchers could not determine here whether HLA type influences TCRB rearrangement.

The authors reverse transcribed all of the isolated RNA, so sequencing captured expressed TCRB transcripts. Sequencing was performed with immunoSEQ multiplex PCR; in TCRdb, only in-frame clones are kept and a portion is missing. The sample has more than 150,000 clones, approximately 8.4% seen once; the top ten hold roughly 2.5%. V was cut by 5 bases and J by 0 bases, with 16 bases left in between. The CDR3 is 16 amino acids. Germline CDR1 and CDR2: MGHDK and SYGVNS. This clone occurred a few times. Its antigen is unidentified. This chain joins TRBV25-1 and TRBJ2-5, with a tentative D call TRBD2 (5 bases). This receptor was identified in a woman aged 18-29 years in good health. Material: central memory CD4+ T cells from blood. Here the CDR3 reads CASSPPSRGYQETQYF. In DNA, the CDR3 is TGTGCCAGCAGTCCTCCGTCCAGAGGGTACCAAGAGACCCAGTACTTC. The whole variable domain, filled in from reference TRBV25-1 and TRBJ2-5, reads EADIYQTPRYLVIGTGKKITLECSQTMGHDKMYWYQQDPGMELHLIHYSYGVNSTEKGDLSSESTVSRIRTEHFPLTLESARPSHTSQYLCASSPPSRGYQETQYFGPGTRLLVL.